This TCR beta chain stems from a study of cytomegalovirus exposure and HLA in healthy donors. Overall study findings and caveats: Testing in vitro showed a few CMV-associated chains specific for CMV antigens.

This clone came up a few times. Its antigen remains unknown. The germline V and J ends were trimmed by 1 base and 5 bases, with 9 bases remaining between them. Germline values: CDR1 MGHDK, CDR2 SYGVNS. The CDR3 sequence is 13 residues long. PCR was performed using 60 Vbeta and 13 Jbeta primers. Sequenced by immunoSEQ multiplex PCR; TCRdb stores in-frame clones only, minus some. The table has 95,000 to 150,000 clones, 15% to 17% seen once; the top ten hold 1.9%. The specimen was PBMCs. The rearrangement uses TRBV25-1 and TRBJ2-7; D remains ambiguous. The TCR comes from a woman aged 18-29 years in good health and CMV-seronegative. The chain's CDR3 is CASSEFYRDEQYF. CDR3 sequence (DNA): TGTGCCAGCAGTGAATTTTATCGAGACGAGCAGTACTTC.